Listed here is a single TCR beta chain. A CD45RA-negative memory subset and a CD45RA+ naive subset were separated from the CD4+ cells. The data were obtained in a study of shared clonotypes between healthy human individuals. The table came from immunoSEQ multiplex PCR; TCRdb's copy has only in-frame clones and leaves some out. The table lists fewer than 400,000 clones, roughly 70% of them singletons. With 6 bases removed from V and 4 bases from J, the gap between germline ends came to 14 bases. The CDR3 has 14 amino acids. CDR1 is MNHNS and CDR2 is SASEGT in the germline V gene. The receptor's source is a man aged 25 to 40 in good health. The chain couples TRBV6-1 to TRBJ2-3, with D maybe TRBD2 (5 bases). The specimen sequenced was memory CD4+ T cells sorted from blood. The subset is: CD45RA-negative fraction. For the CDR3, the DNA is TGTGCCAGCAGGGCCGGGATTAGTCCAGATACGCAGTATTTT. Translation gives CASRAGISPDTQYF.